This T cell receptor (beta chain) came from a study of CD8 T cells in cerebrospinal fluid in Alzheimer's disease. Study details: Plate-based nested PCR sequencing and droplet-based sequencing measured CSF T cell clonal expansion.

The CDR3 is 13 amino acids. Germline lookup yields CDR1 SGHTA and CDR2 FQGNSA. Measured by frequency, this clonotype is medium-sized (0.01 to 0.1%). Its specificity is not known. Study findings and constraints: EBV-specific clones showed no enrichment in Alzheimer's patients and were not the top expanded clones.

One entry per CDR3 protein, without DNA, is what TCRdb gives after re-calling the 10x single-cell sequencing reads. The specimen's table records over a thousand distinct CDR3 sequences. This TCR was recovered from a human donor in good health. The sequenced sample was cerebrospinal fluid. The chain has TRBV7-2 and TRBJ1-2. CDR3 in amino acids: CASSLARESGYTF.